The rows below give T cell receptor beta chains drawn from one sample of a study of T cell changes during pregnancy in multiple sclerosis. Measured with immunoSEQ multiplex PCR; TCRdb has only the in-frame clones, and not every one. The table lists 40,000 or so clones, about 90% of them singletons. The material sequenced was CD8+ T cells from peripheral blood mononuclear cells, taken in the first trimester of pregnancy. The receptors were gathered from a female donor with multiple sclerosis, enrolled in a pregnancy study. The CDR3 runs from the conserved cysteine through the conserved F or W. Each record gives: D gene, clone size, J gene, V gene, CDR3 protein, CDR3 DNA. A D gene is named only where the DNA matches it firmly. Some rows mark clone size as missing; the rest say once, few, many or name a class of expanded clone.

TRBD2 | . | TRBJ2-2 | TRBV19 | CASSVFYVAGGAGELFF | TGTGCCAGTAGCGTCTTTTACGTAGCGGGGGGAGCCGGGGAGCTGTTTTTT
. | . | TRBJ1-3 | TRBV5-6 | CASSLDSYSGNTIYF | TGTGCCAGCAGCTTGGACAGTTATTCTGGAAACACCATATATTTT
TRBD2 | . | TRBJ2-7 | TRBV19 | CASSIFISSGFYEQYF | TGTGCCAGTAGTATATTTATTTCTAGCGGATTCTACGAGCAGTACTTC
. | medium-sized | TRBJ2-1 | TRBV27 | CASSLMSSYNEQFF | TGTGCCAGCAGTTTAATGAGCTCCTACAATGAGCAGTTCTTC
. | . | TRBJ1-4 | TRBV6-1 | CASSDWGEEANEKLFF | TGTGCCAGCAGTGATTGGGGAGAGGAAGCTAATGAAAAACTGTTTTTT
TRBD1 | . | TRBJ2-6 | TRBV11-2 | CASSSQQDRGSGANVLTF | TGTGCCAGCAGCTCCCAACAGGACAGGGGGTCTGGGGCCAACGTCCTGACTTTC
TRBD1 | . | TRBJ1-6 | TRBV6-1 | CASRRTGLSSPLHF | TGTGCCAGCAGAAGGACAGGGCTTAGTTCACCCCTCCACTTT
. | . | TRBJ1-1 | TRBV27 | CASSGTPNTEAFF | TGTGCCAGCAGCGGGACACCGAACACTGAAGCTTTCTTT
. | . | TRBJ1-1 | TRBV7-9 | CASSLEGVPRGAFF | TGTGCCAGCAGCTTAGAGGGGGTGCCCCGGGGAGCTTTCTTT
. | . | TRBJ1-5 | TRBV7-9 | CASSLPRGVQPQHF | TGTGCCAGCAGCTTACCCAGGGGAGTTCAGCCCCAGCATTTT
. | . | TRBJ2-2 | TRBV28 | CASSRGGSTGELFF | TGTGCCAGCAGTAGGGGAGGCAGCACCGGGGAGCTGTTTTTT
. | . | TRBJ2-1 | TRBV7-9 | CASSLAGVYNEQFF | TGTGCCAGCAGCTTAGCGGGAGTCTACAATGAGCAGTTCTTC
TRBD1 | . | TRBJ2-7 | TRBV6-1 | CASSPGTGIYEQYF | TGTGCCAGCAGTCCCGGGACAGGGATATACGAGCAGTACTTC
. | few | TRBJ2-7 | TRBV4-2 | CASSPGLYYEQYF | TGTGCCAGCAGCCCGGGACTGTACTACGAGCAGTACTTC
. | . | TRBJ1-6 | TRBV13 | CASSSFGTGGFSPLHF | TGTGCCAGCAGCTCCTTCGGGACCGGGGGTTTTTCACCCCTCCACTTT
TRBD2 | . | TRBJ2-3 | TRBV28 | CASSFPTSGPPTDTQYF | TGTGCCAGCAGTTTCCCGACTAGCGGGCCTCCCACAGATACGCAGTATTTT
. | . | TRBJ2-7 | TRBV13 | CASSPQFRTEAYEQYF | TGTGCCAGCAGCCCCCAATTCCGGACAGAAGCCTACGAGCAGTACTTC
. | . | TRBJ2-7 | TRBV7-6 | CASSFKQGSEQYF | TGTGCCAGCAGCTTCAAACAGGGATCCGAGCAGTACTTC
. | . | TRBJ1-6 | TRBV5-6 | CASSPGVGSSPLHF | TGTGCCAGCAGCCCGGGAGTGGGAAGTTCACCCCTCCACTTT
. | . | TRBJ1-4 | TRBV5-5 | CASSLVPPGYSGEKLFF | TGTGCCAGCAGCTTGGTGCCTCCAGGGTACTCAGGTGAAAAACTGTTTTTT
. | . | TRBJ2-2 | TRBV18 | CASSPLQGRTGELFF | TGTGCCAGCTCACCACTACAGGGTCGCACCGGGGAGCTGTTTTTT
. | . | TRBJ2-7 | TRBV7-9 | CASSGERTYEQYF | TGTGCCAGCAGCGGGGAGCGCACCTACGAGCAGTACTTC
TRBD2 | few | TRBJ2-3 | TRBV5-4 | CASSSQRDPTDTQYF | TGTGCCAGCAGCTCCCAGCGGGATCCCACAGATACGCAGTATTTT
TRBD1 | . | TRBJ1-2 | TRBV27 | CASSRTGDGYTF | TGTGCCAGCAGTCGGACAGGGGATGGCTACACCTTC
TRBD2 | . | TRBJ2-1 | TRBV19 | CASSWGGTYNEQFF | TGTGCCAGTAGTTGGGGGGGTACCTACAATGAGCAGTTCTTC
. | . | TRBJ1-3 | TRBV7-6 | CASSLGSGSGNTIYF | TGTGCCAGCAGCTTAGGATCGGGGTCGGGAAACACCATATATTTT
. | . | TRBJ1-2 | TRBV5-6 | CASSLSLEGYTF | TGTGCCAGCAGCTTGAGTCTGGAGGGCTACACCTTC
. | . | TRBJ1-5 | TRBV19 | CASSSGTSSNQPQHF | TGTGCCAGTAGCTCCGGGACATCTAGCAATCAGCCCCAGCATTTT
. | . | TRBJ2-7 | TRBV7-2 | CASTIPTVSYEQYF | TGTGCCAGCACCATTCCGACAGTCTCCTACGAGCAGTACTTC
TRBD2 | once | TRBJ2-1 | TRBV7-8 | CASSLGLAYYNEQFF | TGTGCCAGCAGCCTCGGACTAGCGTACTACAATGAGCAGTTCTTC
. | . | TRBJ2-5 | TRBV29-1 | CSVAQFQETQYF | TGCAGCGTTGCCCAGTTCCAAGAGACCCAGTACTTC
TRBD2 | . | TRBJ2-5 | TRBV11-2 | CASSLQAGEKETQYF | TGTGCCAGCAGCTTACAGGCGGGGGAGAAAGAGACCCAGTACTTC
. | . | TRBJ1-1 | TRBV4-2 | CASSQVKIGIAGSTEAFF | TGTGCCAGCAGCCAAGTGAAGATCGGGATCGCGGGGAGCACTGAAGCTTTCTTT
. | . | TRBJ1-2 | TRBV6-1 | CASSEIIGAADGYTF | TGTGCCAGCAGTGAAATTATAGGGGCAGCCGATGGCTACACCTTC
. | once | TRBJ1-1 | TRBV9 | CASSAYGGNTEAFF | TGTGCCAGCAGCGCCTACGGAGGGAACACTGAAGCTTTCTTT
. | . | TRBJ2-7 | TRBV19 | CASSIDIAAYEQYF | TGTGCCAGTAGTATAGATATAGCGGCCTACGAGCAGTACTTC
TRBD1 | once | TRBJ1-3 | TRBV5-6 | CASSLDRVGNTIYF | TGTGCCAGCAGCCTGGACAGGGTTGGAAACACCATATATTTT
TRBD1 | . | TRBJ2-7 | TRBV4-1 | CASSQLPGQGTNEQYF | TGCGCCAGCAGCCAATTACCGGGACAGGGGACGAACGAGCAGTACTTC
. | . | TRBJ2-7 | TRBV7-6 | CASSPTATYEQYF | TGTGCCAGCAGTCCGACAGCCACCTACGAGCAGTACTTC